A selection of T cell receptor beta chains follows, all from one sample in a study of a mutant IDH1 vaccine in newly diagnosed glioma. These receptors have no known antigen. Some clones are missing from TCRdb's copy, which holds only in-frame ones; the method was immunoSEQ multiplex PCR. The sample consists of 50,000 to 65,000 clones, about 86% of them appearing once. The material was PBMCs, obtained from a glioma patient whose treatment included an IDH1 peptide vaccine. These receptors originate from a man aged 25 to 45 with glioma. The CDR3 runs from the conserved cysteine through the conserved F or W. A D gene is named only where the DNA matches it firmly. Clone size, where shown, is once, few, many, or a class for clones that have expanded.

d_gene	j_gene	abundance	v_gene	CDR3nt	CDR3aa
TRBD2	TRBJ2-1	-	TRBV5-4	TGTGCCAGCAGCAGAAGTAGCGGGGGGCCATCCTACAATGAGCAGTTCTTC	CASSRSSGGPSYNEQFF
-	TRBJ2-1	once	TRBV7-7	TGTGCCAGCAGCTTAGTCCCAGGGCAGGGGAGTGAGCAGTTCTTC	CASSLVPGQGSEQFF
TRBD1	TRBJ1-4	-	TRBV14	TGTGCCAGCAGCCACGAGGACAGGACTAATGAAAAACTGTTTTTT	CASSHEDRTNEKLFF
-	TRBJ1-3	-	TRBV5-1	TGCGCCAGCAGCTTGGTGCCAGGGTCCTCTGGAAACACCATATATTTT	CASSLVPGSSGNTIYF
-	TRBJ2-5	-	TRBV2	TGTGCCAGCAGAGGGACGGCTCAAGAGACCCAGTACTTC	CASRGTAQETQYF
TRBD2	TRBJ2-1	-	TRBV18	TGTGCCAGCTCACCGACTAGCGGGGGGGGAAATGAGCAGTTCTTC	CASSPTSGGGNEQFF
-	TRBJ1-5	-	TRBV4-2	TGTGCCAGCAGCCAAGATCGGGGTTTGGGCAATCAGCCCCAGCATTTT	CASSQDRGLGNQPQHF
-	TRBJ2-1	-	TRBV5-1	TGCGCCAGCAGCCCGATACAGGGATTCAATGAGCAGTTCTTC	CASSPIQGFNEQFF
-	TRBJ2-7	-	TRBV5-5	TGTGCCAGCAGCTATGACGGACAGCGGAGTTCCTACGAGCAGTACTTC	CASSYDGQRSSYEQYF
TRBD2	TRBJ2-7	-	TRBV11-2	TGTGCCAGCAGCTTAGAGGCGGGGGGGCGCTACGAGCAGTACTTC	CASSLEAGGRYEQYF
-	TRBJ2-5	-	TRBV7-9	TGTGCCAGCAGCTTAGCAGGGGCTTTTGGGGGCTTGGAGACCCAGTACTTC	CASSLAGAFGGLETQYF
-	TRBJ1-1	-	TRBV18	TGTGCCAGCTCACCAGTTTCTCAGGGGACTCTTTCCACTGAAGCTTTCTTT	CASSPVSQGTLSTEAFF
-	TRBJ2-7	-	TRBV7-2	TGTGCCAGCAGCAAGTGGACAGACTACGAGCAGTACTTC	CASSKWTDYEQYF
-	TRBJ2-3	-	TRBV11-3	TGTGCCAGCAGCTCGTCCACTCACTGGGGCACAGATACGCAGTATTTT	CASSSSTHWGTDTQYF
-	TRBJ1-3	-	TRBV7-9	TGTGCCAGCAGCTTAGCTGAGGACACCATATATTTT	CASSLAEDTIYF
-	TRBJ1-3	-	TRBV18	TGTGCCAGCTCACCCAATTTGATATCTGGAAACACCATATATTTT	CASSPNLISGNTIYF